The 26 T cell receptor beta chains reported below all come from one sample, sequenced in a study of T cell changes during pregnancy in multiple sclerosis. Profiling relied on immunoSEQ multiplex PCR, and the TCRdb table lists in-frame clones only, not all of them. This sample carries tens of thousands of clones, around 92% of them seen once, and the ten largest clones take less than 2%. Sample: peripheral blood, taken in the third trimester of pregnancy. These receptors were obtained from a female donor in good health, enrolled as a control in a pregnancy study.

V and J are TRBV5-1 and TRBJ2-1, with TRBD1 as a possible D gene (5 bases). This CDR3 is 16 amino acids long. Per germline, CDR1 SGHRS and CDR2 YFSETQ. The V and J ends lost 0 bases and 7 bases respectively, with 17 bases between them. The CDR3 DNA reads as TGCGCCAGCAGCTTGGTCGCTGGCCTTCAGGGAAATGAGCAGTTCTTC. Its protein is CASSLVAGLQGNEQFF.

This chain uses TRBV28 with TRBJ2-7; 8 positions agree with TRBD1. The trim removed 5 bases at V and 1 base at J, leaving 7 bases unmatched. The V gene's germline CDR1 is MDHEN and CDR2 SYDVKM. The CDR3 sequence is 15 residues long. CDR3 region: CASSEDREASYEQYF. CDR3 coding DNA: TGTGCCAGCAGTGAGGACAGGGAAGCATCCTACGAGCAGTACTTC.

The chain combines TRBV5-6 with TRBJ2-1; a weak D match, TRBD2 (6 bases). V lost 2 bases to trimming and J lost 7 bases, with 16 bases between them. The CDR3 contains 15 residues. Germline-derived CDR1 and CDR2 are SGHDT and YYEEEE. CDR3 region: CASSLGEDRLNEQFF. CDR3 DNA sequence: TGTGCCAGCAGCTTAGGGGAGGACCGGTTGAATGAGCAGTTCTTC.

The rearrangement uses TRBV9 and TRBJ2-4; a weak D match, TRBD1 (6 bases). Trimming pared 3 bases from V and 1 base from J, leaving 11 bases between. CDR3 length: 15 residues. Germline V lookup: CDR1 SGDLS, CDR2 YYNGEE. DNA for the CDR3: TGTGCCAGCAGCGCCGATAGGGGGGCCAAAAACATTCAGTACTTC. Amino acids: CASSADRGAKNIQYF.

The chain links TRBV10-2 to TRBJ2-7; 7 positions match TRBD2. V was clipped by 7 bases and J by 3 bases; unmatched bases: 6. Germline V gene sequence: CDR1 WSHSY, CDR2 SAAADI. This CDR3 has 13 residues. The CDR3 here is CASMERDRYEQYF. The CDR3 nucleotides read TGCGCCAGCATGGAGCGGGACCGCTACGAGCAGTACTTC.

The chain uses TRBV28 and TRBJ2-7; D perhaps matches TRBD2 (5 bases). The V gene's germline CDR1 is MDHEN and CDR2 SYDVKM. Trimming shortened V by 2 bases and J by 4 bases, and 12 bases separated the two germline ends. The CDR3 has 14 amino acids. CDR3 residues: CASSLILVNYEQYF. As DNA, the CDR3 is TGTGCCAGCAGTTTAATACTAGTGAATTACGAGCAGTACTTC.

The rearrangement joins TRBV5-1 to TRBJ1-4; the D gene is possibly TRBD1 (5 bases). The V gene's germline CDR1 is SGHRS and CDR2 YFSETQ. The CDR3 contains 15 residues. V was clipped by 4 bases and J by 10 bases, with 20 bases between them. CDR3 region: CASSLGGVEERKLFF. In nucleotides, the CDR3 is TGCGCCAGCAGCCTCGGGGGGGTCGAGGAGAGAAAACTGTTTTTT.

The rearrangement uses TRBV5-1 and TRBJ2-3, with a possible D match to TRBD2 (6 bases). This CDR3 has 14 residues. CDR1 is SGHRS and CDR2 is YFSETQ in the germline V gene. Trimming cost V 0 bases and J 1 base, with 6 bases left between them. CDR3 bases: TGCGCCAGCAGCTTGGTAGCGGGCACAGATACGCAGTATTTT. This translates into CASSLVAGTDTQYF.

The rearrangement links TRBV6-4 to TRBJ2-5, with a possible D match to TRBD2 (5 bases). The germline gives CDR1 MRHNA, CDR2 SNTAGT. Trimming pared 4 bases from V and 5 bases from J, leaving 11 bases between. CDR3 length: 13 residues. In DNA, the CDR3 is TGTGCCAGCAGTGTAGCTTCGGGGGAGACCCAGTACTTC. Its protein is CASSVASGETQYF.

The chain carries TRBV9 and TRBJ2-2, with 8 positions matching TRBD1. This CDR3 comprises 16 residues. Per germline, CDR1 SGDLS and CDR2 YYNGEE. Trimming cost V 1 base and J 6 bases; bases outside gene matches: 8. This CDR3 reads CASSVLQGGPAGELFF. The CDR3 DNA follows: TGTGCCAGCAGCGTATTACAGGGGGGCCCGGCCGGGGAGCTGTTTTTT.

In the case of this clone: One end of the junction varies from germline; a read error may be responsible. CDR3 DNA: TGTGCCAGCAGCCTAGCGGGAGGCTACGAGCAGTACTTC. This sequence encodes CASSLAGGYEQYF. The chain joins TRBV7-2 to TRBJ2-7; 11 nucleotides line up with TRBD2. The CDR3 consists of 13 residues. Germline loops: CDR1 SGHTA, CDR2 FQGNSA.

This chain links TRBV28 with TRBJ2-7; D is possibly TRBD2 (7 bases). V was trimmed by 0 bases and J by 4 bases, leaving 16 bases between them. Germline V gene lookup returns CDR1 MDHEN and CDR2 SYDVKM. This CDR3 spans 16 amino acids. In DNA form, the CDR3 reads TGTGCCAGCAGTTTATGGGGAGGGGGAGGGCAATACGAGCAGTACTTC. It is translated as CASSLWGGGGQYEQYF.

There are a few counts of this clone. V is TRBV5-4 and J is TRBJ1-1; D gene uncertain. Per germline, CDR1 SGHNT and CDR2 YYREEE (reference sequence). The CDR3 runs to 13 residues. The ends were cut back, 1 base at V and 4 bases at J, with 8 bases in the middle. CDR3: CASSLFFSTEAFF. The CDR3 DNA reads TGTGCCAGCAGCTTGTTTTTCAGCACTGAAGCTTTCTTT.

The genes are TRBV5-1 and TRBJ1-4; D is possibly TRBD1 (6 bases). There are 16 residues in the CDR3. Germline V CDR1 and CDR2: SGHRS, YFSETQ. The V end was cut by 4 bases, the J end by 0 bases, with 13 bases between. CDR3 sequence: CASSLEAGATNEKLFF. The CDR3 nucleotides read TGCGCCAGCAGCCTGGAGGCAGGGGCAACTAATGAAAAACTGTTTTTT. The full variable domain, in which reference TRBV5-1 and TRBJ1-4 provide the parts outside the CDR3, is KAGVTQTPRYLIKTRGQQVTLSCSPISGHRSVSWYQQTPGQGLQFLFEYFSETQRNKGNFPGRFSGRQFSNSRSEMNVSTLELGDSALYLCASSLEAGATNEKLFFGSGTQLSVL.

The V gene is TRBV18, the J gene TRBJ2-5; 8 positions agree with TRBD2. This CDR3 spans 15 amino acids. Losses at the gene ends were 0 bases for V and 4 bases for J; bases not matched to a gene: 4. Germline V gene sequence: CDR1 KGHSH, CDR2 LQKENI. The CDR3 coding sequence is TGTGCCAGCTCACCACCACGGGGGGGGTCAGAGACCCAGTACTTC. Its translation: CASSPPRGGSETQYF.

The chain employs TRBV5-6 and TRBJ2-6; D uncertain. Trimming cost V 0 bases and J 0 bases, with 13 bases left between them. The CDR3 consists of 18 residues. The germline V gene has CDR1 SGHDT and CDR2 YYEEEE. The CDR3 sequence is CASSLAAAWSSGANVLTF. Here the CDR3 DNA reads TGTGCCAGCAGCTTGGCCGCGGCATGGAGCTCTGGGGCCAACGTCCTGACTTTC.

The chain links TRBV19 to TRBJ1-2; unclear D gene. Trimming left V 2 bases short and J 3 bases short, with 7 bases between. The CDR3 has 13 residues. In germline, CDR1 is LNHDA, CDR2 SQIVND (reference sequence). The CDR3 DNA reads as TGTGCCAGTAGTATAACCGGGGACTATGGCTACACCTTC. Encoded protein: CASSITGDYGYTF. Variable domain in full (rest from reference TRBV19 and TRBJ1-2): DGGITQSPKYLFRKEGQNVTLSCEQNLNHDAMYWYRQDPGQGLRLIYYSQIVNDFQKGDIAEGYSVSREKKESFPLTVTSAQKNPTAFYLCASSITGDYGYTFGSGTRLTVV.

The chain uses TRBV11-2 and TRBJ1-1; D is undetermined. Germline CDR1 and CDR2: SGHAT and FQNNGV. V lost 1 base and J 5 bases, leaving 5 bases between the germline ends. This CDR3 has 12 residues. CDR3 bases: TGTGCCAGCAGCTTAGGGAGGACTGAAGCTTTCTTT. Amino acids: CASSLGRTEAFF.

CDR3 in DNA: TGTGCCAGCAGCCTTCGACAGGGGATCCAAGAGACCCAGTACTTC. Translated, it gives CASSLRQGIQETQYF. This chain joins TRBV7-9 and TRBJ2-5; 8 bases align to TRBD1. This CDR3 contains 15 residues. Germline V gene lookup returns CDR1 SEHNR and CDR2 FQNEAQ (reference sequence). J lost 1 base, V lost 5 bases, and 6 bases had no gene match.

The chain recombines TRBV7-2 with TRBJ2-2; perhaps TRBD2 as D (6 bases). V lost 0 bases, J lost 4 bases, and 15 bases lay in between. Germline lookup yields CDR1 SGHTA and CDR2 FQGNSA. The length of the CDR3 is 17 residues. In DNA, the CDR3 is TGTGCCAGCAGCTTAGCCCCGACTAGTTCCGGCACCGGGGAGCTGTTTTTT. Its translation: CASSLAPTSSGTGELFF.

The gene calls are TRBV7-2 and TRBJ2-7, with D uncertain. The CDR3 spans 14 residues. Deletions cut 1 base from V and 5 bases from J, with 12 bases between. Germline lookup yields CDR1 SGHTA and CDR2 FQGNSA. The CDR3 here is CASSLVLGVNEQYF. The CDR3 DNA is TGTGCCAGCAGCTTAGTTCTAGGCGTAAACGAGCAGTACTTC.

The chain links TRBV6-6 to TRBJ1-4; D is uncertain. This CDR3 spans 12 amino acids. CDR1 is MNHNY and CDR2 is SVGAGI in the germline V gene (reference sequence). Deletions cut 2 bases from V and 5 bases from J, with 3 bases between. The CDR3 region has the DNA TGTGCCAGCAGTTACCAAAATGAAAAACTGTTTTTT. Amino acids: CASSYQNEKLFF.

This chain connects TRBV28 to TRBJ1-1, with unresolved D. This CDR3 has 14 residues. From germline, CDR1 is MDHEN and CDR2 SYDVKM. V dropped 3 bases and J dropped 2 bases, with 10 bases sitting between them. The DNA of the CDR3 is TGTGCCAGCAGTTTCCCGAGTAGAAACACTGAAGCTTTCTTT. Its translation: CASSFPSRNTEAFF.

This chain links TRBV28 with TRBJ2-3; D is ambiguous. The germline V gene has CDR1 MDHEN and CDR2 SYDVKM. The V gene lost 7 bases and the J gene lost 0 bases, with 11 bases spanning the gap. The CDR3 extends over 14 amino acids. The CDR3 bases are TGTGCCAGCACCTTTAGCTATAGCACAGATACGCAGTATTTT. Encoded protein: CASTFSYSTDTQYF.

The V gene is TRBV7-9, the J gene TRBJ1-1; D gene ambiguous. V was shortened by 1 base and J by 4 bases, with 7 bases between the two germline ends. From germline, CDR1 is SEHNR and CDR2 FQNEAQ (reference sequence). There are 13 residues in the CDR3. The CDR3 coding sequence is TGTGCCAGCAGCTTAGAAATCGGCACTGAAGCTTTCTTT. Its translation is CASSLEIGTEAFF.

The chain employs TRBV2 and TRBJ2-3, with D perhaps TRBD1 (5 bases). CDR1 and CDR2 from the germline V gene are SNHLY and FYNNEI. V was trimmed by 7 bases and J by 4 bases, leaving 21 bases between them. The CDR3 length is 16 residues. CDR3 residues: CASNYLVFGAPDTQYF. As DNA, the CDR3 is TGTGCCAGCAACTACTTGGTCTTTGGGGCCCCAGATACGCAGTATTTT.